This T cell receptor beta chain was found in a study of control samples from healthy donors and cancer patients. V shed 1 base and J shed 5 bases, with 12 bases lying between them. This CDR3 region has 14 residues. CDR1 and CDR2 from the germline V gene are LNHDA and SQIVND (reference sequence). Clones were read by immunoSEQ multiplex PCR, and TCRdb kept only the in-frame ones, dropping some. The data contain 40,000 or so clones, more than 70% of them singletons. This chain uses TRBV19 with TRBJ2-7, with D tentatively TRBD2 (5 bases). The receptor was isolated from a woman in her fifties or sixties with lung cancer. The sample taken for sequencing was PBMCs. The CDR3 here is CASSIGQTTDEQYF. CDR3 DNA sequence: TGTGCCAGTAGTATAGGGCAGACTACGGACGAGCAGTACTTC.